Each of the 5 T cell receptor beta chains below was sequenced from the same sample in a study of blood T cell repertoires in COVID-19. Assay: immunoSEQ multiplex PCR; the TCRdb copy retains only in-frame clones and omits some. The sample shows 20,000 to 25,000 clones, 90% of them seen only once. Sequencing was done on a sample of peripheral blood. These receptors were obtained from a human donor in a cohort sampled during active COVID-19.

This clone was recorded a few times. The V and J genes are TRBV7-3 and TRBJ1-2; D ambiguous. Between the trimmed V and J ends, which lost 0 bases and 8 bases, there was a span of 10 bases. The CDR3 totals 13 residues. Germline-derived CDR1 and CDR2 are SGHTA and FQGTGA. The CDR3: CASSLTLSKGYTF. The CDR3 nucleotides are TGTGCCAGCAGCTTAACACTAAGTAAGGGCTACACCTTC.

The V call is TRBV6-5, the J call TRBJ2-5; D ambiguous. This CDR3 has 14 residues. V lost 7 bases and J lost 0, with 12 bases in between. The germline V gene has CDR1 MNHEY and CDR2 SVGAGI. In nucleotides, the CDR3 is TGTGCCAGCAAGAGGCGAACGTACCAAGAGACCCAGTACTTC. As protein: CASKRRTYQETQYF.

This clone was counted a few times. CDR3 loop: CASSFQGPNSPLHF. Written as DNA, the CDR3 is TGTGCCAGCAGTTTTCAGGGCCCAAATTCACCCCTCCACTTT. The chain couples TRBV27 to TRBJ1-6; tentative D call: TRBD1 (5 bases). The V and J ends lost 3 bases and 7 bases respectively, with 10 bases between them. Germline V gene lookup returns CDR1 MNHEY and CDR2 SMNVEV (reference sequence). The CDR3 has 14 residues.

The chain recombines TRBV2 with TRBJ2-1, with 10 nucleotides matching TRBD2. Trimming took 6 bases from V and 10 from J; bases not matched to a gene: 9. This CDR3 spans 14 amino acids. The germline gives CDR1 SNHLY, CDR2 FYNNEI. This CDR3 reads CASSAALAGVEQFF. In DNA, the CDR3 is TGTGCCAGCAGCGCAGCCCTAGCGGGGGTCGAGCAGTTCTTC. Together with reference TRBV2 and TRBJ2-1, the CDR3 gives the full variable domain: EPEVTQTPSHQVTQMGQEVILRCVPISNHLYFYWYRQILGQKVEFLVSFYNNEISEKSEIFDDQFSVERPDGSNFTLKIRSTKLEDSAMYFCASSAALAGVEQFFGPGTRLTVL.

The chain carries TRBV5-1 and TRBJ1-1, with 7 bases aligning to TRBD1. V shed 0 bases and J 3 bases; nucleotides not matched to a gene: 8. The CDR3 runs to 16 residues. From germline, CDR1 is SGHRS and CDR2 YFSETQ. The CDR3 DNA is TGCGCCAGCAGCTTGGAGGCCAGGGGGAAGGACACTGAAGCTTTCTTT. It yields the protein CASSLEARGKDTEAFF.